A single sample is the source of the 32 T cell receptor beta chains below, sequenced in a study of shared clonotypes between healthy human individuals. Produced via immunoSEQ multiplex PCR; TCRdb's table is partial and in-frame only. The sample records a few hundred thousand clones, around 87% being singletons. Sequencing input: memory CD8+ T cells sorted from blood. Subset here: CD45RO+ cells pooled with CCR7-negative TemRA cells. These receptors were taken from a young man in good health.

As regards this clone: The same CDR3 is also encoded by other DNA sequences in this sample. CDR3: CAWSRNTEAFF. Written as DNA, the CDR3 is TGTGCCTGGAGTAGGAACACTGAAGCTTTCTTT. The rearrangement joins TRBV30 to TRBJ1-1; D uncertain. V lost 2 bases and J 1 base, leaving 2 bases between the germline ends. The CDR3 consists of 11 residues. The germline CDR1 and CDR2 sequences are GTSNPN and SVGIG (reference sequence).

This clone was seen once. The chain couples TRBV6-1 to TRBJ1-1; the match to TRBD1 covers 12 bases. This CDR3 has 15 amino acids. V was pared by 4 bases and J by 3 bases, with 3 bases of the junction left unmatched. Germline V lookup: CDR1 MNHNS, CDR2 SASEGT. The CDR3 sequence is CASSGGQGAHTEAFF. As DNA, the CDR3 is TGTGCCAGCAGTGGGGGACAGGGGGCTCACACTGAAGCTTTCTTT.

The chain joins TRBV30 to TRBJ2-1, with D perhaps being TRBD1 or TRBD2 (5 bases each). CDR3 length: 14 residues. V was clipped by 2 bases and J by 8 bases, with 16 bases between them. Per germline, CDR1 GTSNPN and CDR2 SVGIG (reference sequence). The CDR3 region is CAWSTEDTFHEQFF. The CDR3 bases are TGTGCCTGGAGTACGGAGGACACCTTCCATGAGCAGTTCTTC.

The V and J genes are TRBV7-9 and TRBJ2-2; the D gene is possibly TRBD1 (5 bases). Germline-derived CDR1 and CDR2 are SEHNR and FQNEAQ (reference sequence). V lost 5 bases to trimming and J lost 7 bases, with 11 bases between them. The CDR3 runs 13 residues. CDR3 in DNA: TGTGCCAGCAGCCCGATAGACAGCGGGGAGCTGTTTTTT. Protein sequence: CASSPIDSGELFF.

Remarks on this clone: Other nucleotide sequences from this sample produce the same CDR3. The DNA for the CDR3 is TGTGCCAGCAGCCTGGGACAGGGGACAACTAATGAAAAACTGTTTTTT. This gives the protein CASSLGQGTTNEKLFF. The chain uses TRBV7-9 and TRBJ1-4, with 10 bases lining up with TRBD1. CDR3 size: 16 residues. V lost 5 bases and J lost 0; bases outside the gene matches: 3. Germline loops: CDR1 SEHNR, CDR2 FQNEAQ (reference sequence).

This sequence joins TRBV10-3 and TRBJ1-5, with D maybe TRBD1 (5 bases). This CDR3 has 16 residues. The germline V gene encodes CDR1 ENHRY and CDR2 SYGVKD. Trimming pared 0 bases from V and 5 bases from J, leaving 14 bases between. In DNA, the CDR3 is TGTGCCATCAGTGAGTCGTCAGGGACGTTTGATCAGCCCCAGCATTTT. Encoded protein: CAISESSGTFDQPQHF.

This rearrangement joins TRBV5-4 to TRBJ2-5, with 7 bases identical to TRBD2. In germline, CDR1 is SGHNT, CDR2 YYREEE (reference sequence). Trimming took 4 bases from V and 6 from J; bases not matched to a gene: 6. The CDR3 contains 13 residues. The CDR3 sequence is CASSSSGVKTQYF. The CDR3 nucleotides read TGTGCCAGCAGCAGCAGCGGGGTAAAGACCCAGTACTTC.

The chain has TRBV7-2 and TRBJ2-3; 8 bases are a match to TRBD2. The CDR3 runs to 15 residues. Looked up from germline, CDR1 is SGHTA and CDR2 is FQGNSA. Trimming cost V 5 bases and J 0 bases; bases outside gene matches: 4. The CDR3 sequence: CASSLGLASTDTQYF. The DNA for the CDR3 is TGTGCCAGCAGCCTAGGACTAGCCAGCACAGATACGCAGTATTTT.

V usage is TRBV19 and J usage is TRBJ1-1; D gene uncertain. V lost 6 bases to trimming and J lost 4 bases, with 12 bases between them. The length of the CDR3 is 13 residues. Germline lookup yields CDR1 LNHDA and CDR2 SQIVND (reference sequence). The CDR3 DNA reads TGTGCCAGTAGCCCGTATCTGGGCACTGAAGCTTTCTTT. Translating it yields CASSPYLGTEAFF.

The V gene is TRBV27, the J gene TRBJ2-7; D remains ambiguous. The germline V and J ends were trimmed by 4 bases and 1 base, with 14 bases remaining between them. Per the germline V gene, CDR1 is MNHEY and CDR2 is SMNVEV (reference sequence). This CDR3 has 15 amino acids. The chain's CDR3 is CASSSTFAGSYEQYF. CDR3 sequence (DNA): TGTGCCAGCAGTTCCACGTTTGCAGGATCCTACGAGCAGTACTTC.

CDR3 nucleotide sequence: TGTGCCAGCATGGGTACGGCTAGCTCTCCTTACTCTGGGGCCAACGTCCTGACTTTC. It codes for CASMGTASSPYSGANVLTF. The V call is TRBV7-9, the J call TRBJ2-6, with a weak D call TRBD2 (5 bases). The germline gives CDR1 SEHNR, CDR2 FQNEAQ (reference sequence). Trimming removed 7 bases at V and 0 bases at J, with 22 bases between. The CDR3 runs 19 residues.

The gene calls are TRBV6-5 and TRBJ2-2; D is uncertain. Germline V gene lookup returns CDR1 MNHEY and CDR2 SVGAGI. The CDR3 spans 11 residues. Between the trimmed V and J ends, which lost 7 bases and 5 bases, there was a span of 5 bases. Here the CDR3 reads CASTPTGELFF. As DNA, the CDR3 is TGTGCCAGCACCCCTACCGGGGAGCTGTTTTTT.

This chain joins TRBV7-3 and TRBJ2-1; TRBD2 matches 10 bases. This CDR3 contains 15 residues. CDR1 and CDR2 (germline): SGHTA, FQGTGA. With V trimmed by 5 bases and J by 7 bases, 8 bases remained unmatched. As DNA, the CDR3 is TGTGCCAGCAGCAAGAGCGGGGGGGCGTCGAATGAGCAGTTCTTC. This translates into CASSKSGGASNEQFF. Drawing the rest from reference TRBV7-3 and TRBJ2-1, the complete variable domain is GAGVSQTPSNKVTEKGKYVELRCDPISGHTALYWYRQSLGQGPEFLIYFQGTGAADDSGLPNDRFFAVRPEGSVSTLKIQRTERGDSAVYLCASSKSGGASNEQFFGPGTRLTVL.

This rearrangement joins TRBV4-3 to TRBJ2-7; TRBD2 aligns across 9 bases. This CDR3 is 17 amino acids long. Germline CDR1 LGHNA, CDR2 YSLEER. J lost 0 bases, V lost 0 bases, and 6 bases had no gene match. CDR3 bases: TGCGCCAGCAGCCAAGATATTGGTAGCGGGAGCTCCTACGAGCAGTACTTC. Translated, it gives CASSQDIGSGSSYEQYF.

V usage is TRBV5-4 and J usage is TRBJ1-1; D unclear. The V end lost 1 base, the J end lost 1 base, and 8 bases lay between the germline ends. CDR3 length equals 14 residues. Germline V gene sequence: CDR1 SGHNT, CDR2 YYREEE (reference sequence). The DNA of the CDR3 is TGTGCCAGCAGCTTGCGAATATCGAACACTGAAGCTTTCTTT. Its translation: CASSLRISNTEAFF.

The chain carries TRBV5-6 and TRBJ1-1; D is ambiguous. The CDR3 length is 13 residues. Germline V gene lookup returns CDR1 SGHDT and CDR2 YYEEEE. Trimming pared 0 bases from V and 1 base from J, leaving 4 bases between. CDR3 sequence: CASSLDSNTEAFF. The CDR3 DNA is TGTGCCAGCAGCTTGGACTCGAACACTGAAGCTTTCTTT.

V and J are TRBV2 and TRBJ2-1; 8 bases are shared with TRBD2. The J segment lost 9 bases and the V segment lost 6 bases, leaving 19 bases of the junction unmatched. The germline gives CDR1 SNHLY, CDR2 FYNNEI. This CDR3 spans 17 amino acids. The CDR3 DNA sequence: TGTGCCAGCAGCGATTGGCCGGAAGCTGCGGGGGGAAGTGAGCAGTTCTTC. This codes for CASSDWPEAAGGSEQFF. Variable domain in full (rest from reference TRBV2 and TRBJ2-1): EPEVTQTPSHQVTQMGQEVILRCVPISNHLYFYWYRQILGQKVEFLVSFYNNEISEKSEIFDDQFSVERPDGSNFTLKIRSTKLEDSAMYFCASSDWPEAAGGSEQFFGPGTRLTVL.

The chain couples TRBV5-6 to TRBJ2-5, with 9 bases aligning to TRBD1. Germline values: CDR1 SGHDT, CDR2 YYEEEE. This CDR3 has 14 residues. V lost 3 bases and J lost 6; bases outside the gene matches: 6. In DNA form, the CDR3 reads TGTGCCAGCAGCTGGGGGACAGGGTGGCAGACCCAGTACTTC. Protein: CASSWGTGWQTQYF.

A few counts support this clone. V gene TRBV4-3 combines with J gene TRBJ2-7, with D perhaps TRBD1 (6 bases). Germline assignment: CDR1 LGHNA and CDR2 YSLEER. The CDR3 runs to 15 residues. The germline V and J ends were trimmed by 0 bases and 6 bases, with 15 bases remaining between them. CDR3 nucleotide sequence: TGCGCCAGCAGCCAAGAGGGAACAGGGTTTCGCGAGCAGTACTTC. Amino acid sequence: CASSQEGTGFREQYF.

The chain couples TRBV5-1 to TRBJ2-7, with TRBD1 matching 7 bases. The CDR3 loop spans 14 amino acids. Germline values: CDR1 SGHRS, CDR2 YFSETQ. J was trimmed by 0 bases and V by 4 bases; bases with no gene match: 4. This CDR3 is CASSAGDSSYEQYF. CDR3 DNA: TGCGCCAGCAGCGCCGGGGACAGCTCCTACGAGCAGTACTTC.

The rearrangement uses TRBV28 and TRBJ2-7; TRBD1 matches 7 bases. Germline lookup yields CDR1 MDHEN and CDR2 SYDVKM. The CDR3 runs to 14 residues. V lost 5 bases, J lost 3 bases, and 7 bases stayed unmatched. Written as DNA, the CDR3 is TGTGCCAGCAGTAAGACAGGGCCTCTCTACGAGCAGTACTTC. This codes for CASSKTGPLYEQYF.

The chain couples TRBV6-5 to TRBJ1-1; TRBD1 matches 10 bases. V was clipped by 3 bases and J by 4 bases; unmatched bases: 5. In germline, CDR1 is MNHEY, CDR2 SVGAGI. This CDR3 contains 15 residues. The chain's CDR3 is CASSYDRGLSTEAFF. Here the CDR3 DNA reads TGTGCCAGCAGTTATGACAGGGGGCTGAGCACTGAAGCTTTCTTT.

This chain joins TRBV18 and TRBJ1-5; D possibly corresponds to TRBD1 (5 bases). The CDR3 is 15 residues long. V was shortened by 3 bases and J by 4 bases, with 13 bases between the two germline ends. Germline CDR1 reads KGHSH; CDR2 reads LQKENI. The CDR3 spells CASSPLGGGNQPQHF. The CDR3 DNA reads TGTGCCAGCTCACCTTTAGGCGGGGGAAATCAGCCCCAGCATTTT.

V gene TRBV14 combines with J gene TRBJ2-1; TRBD2 agrees at 14 bases. The germline gives CDR1 SGHDN, CDR2 FVKESK. V gave up 0 bases and J gave up 12 bases; unmatched junction bases: 16. The length of the CDR3 is 19 residues. The CDR3 region is CASSQEWGLAGESPPGQFF. CDR3 coding DNA: TGTGCCAGCAGCCAAGAGTGGGGACTAGCGGGAGAGTCCCCCCCCGGGCAGTTCTTC. Supplemented by reference TRBV14 and TRBJ2-1, the full variable domain reads EAGVTQFPSHSVIEKGQTVTLRCDPISGHDNLYWYRRVMGKEIKFLLHFVKESKQDESGMPNNRFLAERTGGTYSTLKVQPAELEDSGVYFCASSQEWGLAGESPPGQFFGPGTRLTVL.

V is TRBV7-9 and J is TRBJ1-4; no clear D gene. Germline-derived CDR1 and CDR2 are SEHNR and FQNEAQ (reference sequence). The V and J ends lost 5 bases and 3 bases respectively, with 19 bases between them. The CDR3 is 17 amino acids. The CDR3: CASSLLSTGVSNEKLFF. The CDR3 coding sequence is TGTGCCAGCAGCCTTCTTTCCACCGGGGTCTCTAATGAAAAACTGTTTTTT.

The chain joins TRBV19 to TRBJ1-1, with TRBD1 identical over 8 bases. The length of the CDR3 is 14 residues. Trimming removed 6 bases from V and 8 bases from J; junction bases left unmatched: 11. Germline V gene lookup returns CDR1 LNHDA and CDR2 SQIVND (reference sequence). The CDR3: CASRADRDAPEAFF. The DNA of the CDR3 is TGTGCCAGTAGGGCGGACAGGGATGCACCCGAAGCTTTCTTT.

This chain uses TRBV9 with TRBJ2-5; TRBD2 matches at 9 bases. Germline V gene lookup returns CDR1 SGDLS and CDR2 YYNGEE. The V segment lost 0 bases and the J segment 0 bases; nucleotides outside the gene matches: 0. The CDR3 is 15 amino acids. The CDR3 here is CASSVASGNQETQYF. The CDR3 bases are TGTGCCAGCAGCGTAGCTAGCGGGAACCAAGAGACCCAGTACTTC.

The chain uses TRBV4-1 and TRBJ2-7; no firm D call. Germline V gives CDR1 MGHRA, CDR2 YSYEKL. Trimming cost V 0 bases and J 3 bases, with 3 bases left between them. The CDR3 loop spans 12 amino acids. The CDR3 DNA sequence: TGCGCCAGCAGCCAAGACGGCTACGAGCAGTACTTC. Residues: CASSQDGYEQYF.

The chain carries TRBV11-2 and TRBJ2-5; 9 bases line up with TRBD1. The V and J ends lost 5 bases and 0 bases, in that order; junction bases with no gene match: 4. The CDR3 runs to 15 residues. The germline V gene encodes CDR1 SGHAT and CDR2 FQNNGV. For the CDR3, the DNA is TGTGCCAGCAGCCCGACAGGGGGGTACCAAGAGACCCAGTACTTC. It is translated as CASSPTGGYQETQYF.

V is TRBV10-3 and J is TRBJ2-2; D gene uncertain. This CDR3 has 15 amino acids. The V end lost 3 bases, the J end lost 0 bases, and 8 bases lay between the germline ends. Germline CDR1 and CDR2: ENHRY and SYGVKD. The CDR3 bases are TGTGCCATCAGTGACTACACAACGAACACCGGGGAGCTGTTTTTT. It is translated as CAISDYTTNTGELFF.

This clone showed up just a few times. V gene TRBV7-9 combines with J gene TRBJ1-2, with 8 bases lining up with TRBD1. Germline V CDR1 and CDR2: SEHNR, FQNEAQ (reference sequence). This CDR3 has 14 residues. Germline trimming cut 4 bases from V and 4 bases from J; bases unmatched to any gene: 5. As DNA, the CDR3 is TGTGCCAGCAGCTCCGCTGGACAGGGCTATGGCTACACCTTC. Protein sequence: CASSSAGQGYGYTF.

The chain recombines TRBV11-2 with TRBJ2-1, with 8 bases matching TRBD1. This CDR3 has 15 residues. The germline V gene has CDR1 SGHAT and CDR2 FQNNGV. V gave up 5 bases and J gave up 1 base; unmatched junction bases: 4. This chain's CDR3 is CASSQRTGSYNEQFF. DNA for the CDR3: TGTGCCAGCAGCCAGAGGACAGGGTCCTACAATGAGCAGTTCTTC.